This T cell receptor (beta chain) was sequenced for a study of blood T cell repertoires in COVID-19. The V gene's germline CDR1 is SGHTA and CDR2 FQGTGA. CDR3 length: 13 amino acids. V lost 3 bases and J lost 2, with 6 bases in between. Sequencing was performed with immunoSEQ multiplex PCR; in TCRdb, only in-frame clones are kept and a portion is missing. The sample records around 250,000 clones, approximately 90% being singletons. This clone was observed a handful of times. Self-reported history from a screening survey and questionnaire set each donor's cohort. The origin of this receptor is a woman younger than 45 with acute COVID-19. The specimen sequenced was PBMCs or T cells enriched from blood (not recorded which). This chain joins TRBV7-3 and TRBJ2-3, with no clear D. The CDR3 DNA reads as TGTGCCAGCAGCTTGTTTCACACAGATACGCAGTATTTT. As protein: CASSLFHTDTQYF. Together with reference TRBV7-3 and TRBJ2-3, the CDR3 gives the full variable domain: GAGVSQTPSNKVTEKGKYVELRCDPISGHTALYWYRQSLGQGPEFLIYFQGTGAADDSGLPNDRFFAVRPEGSVSTLKIQRTERGDSAVYLCASSLFHTDTQYFGPGTRLTVL.